Below, one T cell receptor beta chain is given with its context. V lost 0 bases and J lost 6, with 17 bases in between. From germline, CDR1 is GTSNPN and CDR2 SVGIG (reference sequence). This CDR3 is 16 amino acids long. Assay used: immunoSEQ multiplex PCR; TCRdb lists only in-frame clones, some missing. The table shows 60,000 to 80,000 clones, with 88% occurring only once. This entry is derived from a study of PD-L1 blockade in urothelial cancer. Sample time point: peripheral blood 6 weeks after treatment start. The chain joins TRBV30 to TRBJ1-4, with D possibly being TRBD1 (5 bases). Source: PBMCs, taken around atezolizumab (anti-PD-L1) treatment. This clonotype was obtained from a man aged 60-69 years with urothelial cancer. The CDR3 nucleotides are TGTGCCTGGAGTGTACGAGAGGCAGGGAAATATGAAAAACTGTTTTTT. Translated: CAWSVREAGKYEKLFF.